Shown below are 11 T cell receptor beta chains from a single sample sequenced in a study of blood T cell repertoires in COVID-19. Assay: immunoSEQ multiplex PCR; the TCRdb copy retains only in-frame clones and omits some. This table holds around 250,000 clones, around 85% found once. Specimen: PBMCs or T cells enriched from blood (not recorded which). Receptor source: a woman aged 50 to 65 with acute COVID-19.

This clone was seen once. The CDR3 coding sequence is TGTGCCAGCAGTTTCCAACAGGGGAATAGTGAAGCTTTCTTT. This sequence encodes CASSFQQGNSEAFF. The rearrangement links TRBV6-5 to TRBJ1-1; 7 bases align to TRBD1. With V trimmed by 4 bases and J by 7 bases, 9 bases remained unmatched. The CDR3 covers 14 residues. Germline lookup yields CDR1 MNHEY and CDR2 SVGAGI.

This rearrangement joins TRBV3-1 (or the pseudogene TRBV3-2) to TRBJ2-3; 12 nucleotides line up with TRBD2. The trim removed 1 base at V and 6 bases at J, leaving 5 bases unmatched. The germline gives CDR1 LGHDT, CDR2 YNNKEL (reference sequence). The CDR3 spans 16 residues. The CDR3 region has the DNA TGTGCCAGCAGCCAAGTACTAGCGGGGGGTTGGGATACGCAGTATTTT. The encoded protein is CASSQVLAGGWDTQYF.

The chain uses TRBV4-3 and TRBJ1-6; maybe TRBD1 (6 bases). The germline V gene encodes CDR1 LGHNA and CDR2 YSLEER. The V and J ends lost 2 bases and 7 bases respectively, with 12 bases between them. The CDR3 spans 15 residues. CDR3 nucleotides: TGCGCCAGCAGCCAAATACAGGGTCAAAATTCACCCCTCCACTTT. It encodes CASSQIQGQNSPLHF.

In DNA, the CDR3 is TGTGCTAGTGGGCTCGATGTGGGCCTCGACCCTGAAGCTTTCTTT. Amino acids: CASGLDVGLDPEAFF. The chain couples TRBV12-5 to TRBJ1-1; D call uncertain. This CDR3 spans 15 amino acids. Germline CDR1 LGHNT, CDR2 FRNRAP. V shed 6 bases and J shed 6 bases, with 20 bases lying between them.

The V and J genes are TRBV3-1 (or the pseudogene TRBV3-2) and TRBJ2-2, with a weak D call TRBD1 (5 bases). With 3 bases removed from V and 5 bases from J, the gap between germline ends came to 7 bases. The CDR3 is 13 amino acids. Germline CDR1 is LGHDT and CDR2 is YNNKEL (reference sequence). DNA for the CDR3: TGTGCCAGCAGCCAGCAGGGTACCGGGGAGCTGTTTTTT. This translates into CASSQQGTGELFF.

The chain employs TRBV12-3 or TRBV12-4 and TRBJ2-2, with 9 bases matching TRBD1. Trimming at V came to 7 bases and at J to 5 bases, leaving 2 bases not matched to a gene. The CDR3 loop spans 13 amino acids. CDR3: CASNGQGTGELFF. CDR3 DNA: TGTGCCAGCAACGGACAGGGGACCGGGGAGCTGTTTTTT.

The chain carries TRBV5-6 and TRBJ1-3, with 8 bases lining up with TRBD1. The CDR3 length is 15 residues. Germline V gene sequence: CDR1 SGHDT, CDR2 YYEEEE. The V gene end was trimmed by 3 bases and the J gene end by 4 bases; junction bases not matched to a gene: 6. CDR3 nucleotide sequence: TGTGCCAGCAGCTATGGACAGGGAAGGGGAAACACCATATATTTT. Amino acid sequence: CASSYGQGRGNTIYF.

The V call is TRBV27, the J call TRBJ2-1, with a possible D match to TRBD1 (6 bases). CDR3 length: 14 residues. Germline assignment: CDR1 MNHEY and CDR2 SMNVEV (reference sequence). V was pared by 7 bases and J by 0 bases, with 10 bases between. CDR3 sequence (DNA): TGTGCCAGCATTGGGACAAGCTCCTACAATGAGCAGTTCTTC. Protein: CASIGTSSYNEQFF.

The V and J genes are TRBV3-1 (or the pseudogene TRBV3-2) and TRBJ1-2, with 7 bases fitting TRBD1. CDR3 length: 12 residues. Germline V gene lookup returns CDR1 LGHDT and CDR2 YNNKEL (reference sequence). Unmatched junction bases numbered 3, after V lost 7 bases and J lost 4 bases. The CDR3 DNA reads as TGTGCCAGCACACAGGGGTCCTATGGCTACACCTTC. Translation: CASTQGSYGYTF.

The chain is built from TRBV5-4 and TRBJ1-4; D perhaps matches TRBD1 (6 bases). The CDR3 totals 15 residues. Per the germline V gene, CDR1 is SGHNT and CDR2 is YYREEE (reference sequence). V was cut by 2 bases and J by 8 bases, with 16 bases left in between. CDR3 in DNA: TGTGCCAGCAGCTTACCAGGGGTGGAAAAGGAAAAACTGTTTTTT. It translates to CASSLPGVEKEKLFF.

The V call is TRBV7-2, the J call TRBJ1-2; 10 bases align to TRBD1. Germline V gene data show CDR1 as SGHTA and CDR2 as FQGNSA. The CDR3 is 15 residues long. The V segment lost 5 bases and the J segment 5 bases; nucleotides outside the gene matches: 8. The CDR3 is CASSPGAGQGYGYTF. The CDR3 DNA reads TGTGCCAGCAGCCCCGGGGCGGGACAGGGGTATGGCTACACCTTC.